A selection of T cell receptor beta chains follows, all from one sample in a study of OX40 agonist ivuxolimab in advanced cancers. This table comes from immunoSEQ multiplex PCR, and its TCRdb copy is limited to in-frame clones, with some not included. The sample consists of approximately 100,000 clones, around 92% of them appearing once. The sequenced sample was CD4+ or CD8+ T cells sorted from blood, obtained in a trial of the OX40 agonist ivuxolimab. The receptors were gathered from an adult with an advanced solid tumor such as melanoma, head and neck, liver or kidney cancer. CDR3s include the opening cysteine and the closing phenylalanine or tryptophan. The D gene is left open where the match is weak. Only part of the rows carry a size: once, few, many, or a class if the clone is expanded.

>TRBJ2-1|TRBV13|-|-
CASSYLARPGNEQFF
TGTGCCAGCAGTTACCTCGCCCGTCCCGGGAATGAGCAGTTCTTC
>TRBJ1-2|TRBV9|-|-
CASSVEPFRQGATNYGYTF
TGTGCCAGCAGCGTAGAGCCCTTTAGGCAGGGAGCGACGAACTATGGCTACACCTTC
>TRBJ1-1|TRBV19|-|TRBD1
CASRGTGGTEAFF
TGTGCCAGTAGGGGGACAGGGGGAACTGAAGCTTTCTTT
>TRBJ2-5|TRBV2|-|TRBD2
CASSALGLAGGIQETQYF
TGTGCCAGCAGTGCCCTGGGACTAGCGGGGGGGATCCAAGAGACCCAGTACTTC
>TRBJ2-6|TRBV19|once|TRBD1
CASSDSSGQGSSGANVLTF
TGTGCCAGTAGCGACAGCTCGGGACAGGGTTCCTCTGGGGCCAACGTCCTGACTTTC
>TRBJ2-2|TRBV7-3|-|TRBD1
CASSSLRGSNTGELFF
TGTGCCAGCAGCTCCCTCAGGGGGTCGAACACCGGGGAGCTGTTTTTT
>TRBJ2-7|TRBV5-4|-|-
CASSLASESSYEQYF
TGTGCCAGCAGCTTGGCTTCAGAGAGCTCCTACGAGCAGTACTTC
>TRBJ2-2|TRBV5-1|-|TRBD2
CASSFIPSGANTGELFF
TGCGCCAGCAGCTTCATCCCTAGCGGAGCGAACACCGGGGAGCTGTTTTTT
>TRBJ2-3|TRBV5-8|-|-
CASSSGWDTQYF
TGTGCCAGCAGCTCCGGATGGGATACGCAGTATTTT
>TRBJ2-7|TRBV6-1|-|-
CASDSRQFYEQYF
TGTGCCAGCGATAGTCGACAGTTCTACGAGCAGTACTTC
>TRBJ1-2|TRBV5-4|-|TRBD1
CASSLGRTGRFYGYTF
TGTGCCAGCAGCTTGGGGAGGACAGGCCGTTTTTATGGCTACACCTTC
>TRBJ1-1|TRBV5-1|-|-
CASSLGTEDYNTEAFF
TGCGCCAGCAGTCTGGGGACGGAGGACTATAACACTGAAGCTTTCTTT
>TRBJ2-6|TRBV27|-|-
CASGGVGANVLTF
TGTGCCAGTGGCGGGGTTGGGGCCAACGTCCTGACTTTC
>TRBJ2-1|TRBV7-9|-|TRBD2
CASSRGLAGGQFF
TGTGCCAGCAGCCGTGGACTAGCGGGAGGTCAGTTCTTC
>TRBJ2-7|TRBV7-6|-|-
CASSLGQGGYEQYF
TGTGCCAGCAGCTTAGGACAGGGAGGGTACGAGCAGTACTTC
>TRBJ2-3|TRBV10-3|once|-
CAISEAPGAPTDTQYF
TGTGCCATCAGTGAGGCCCCGGGAGCCCCCACAGATACGCAGTATTTT
>TRBJ2-5|TRBV20-1|-|-
CSASQKETQYF
TGCAGTGCTAGCCAGAAAGAGACCCAGTACTTC
>TRBJ2-7|TRBV30|-|-
CACPRGATYEQYF
TGTGCCTGTCCCCGGGGGGCTACCTACGAGCAGTACTTC
>TRBJ1-6|TRBV6-5|-|-
CASSAADKYNSPLHF
TGTGCCAGCAGTGCTGCAGACAAGTATAATTCACCCCTCCACTTT
>TRBJ1-6|TRBV30|-|-
CAWTGLINSPLHF
TGTGCCTGGACAGGGCTAATAAATTCACCCCTCCACTTT